The sample holds many counts of the clone carrying this T cell receptor (beta chain). Its antigen is unidentified. This sample is part of a study of T cells in Graves' hyperthyroidism and ophthalmopathy. Points from the study as a whole: Most clonotypes that expanded in the thyroid above 0.001 also showed up in blood.

Amplification yielded TCR beta CDR3 regions, with RNA transcripts as the source. An initial round of RT-PCR targeting the TCR CDR3 relied on the HTBI primer set. MiXCR was run by TCRdb on the multiplex PCR reads, yielding one entry per CDR3 protein. The top ten hold approximately 30% of the sample, which has more than 500,000 distinct CDR3 sequences, more than 15% seen once. Germline V gene data show CDR1 as MDHEN and CDR2 as SYDVKM. The J segment lost 1 base and the V segment lost 3 bases, leaving 1 base of the junction unmatched. The CDR3 covers 15 residues. The sequencing sample was made of blood. This TCR was sampled from a young woman with Graves' ophthalmopathy. V is TRBV28 and J is TRBJ2-3, with 10 nucleotides matching TRBD1. The CDR3 reads CASSLGTGGTDTQYF. The CDR3 region has the DNA TGTGCCAGCAGTTTGGGGACAGGGGGCACAGATACGCAGTATTTT.